This entry describes one T cell receptor beta chain. Its antigen is currently unknown. The data stem from a study of T cell responses to AZD1222 COVID-19 vaccine. CDR1 is SGHRS, CDR2 YFSETQ, per germline. CDR3 size: 19 residues. Trimming stripped 0 bases from V and 0 bases from J, with 20 bases between. Study-level points and caveats: Reportedly, close to half of spike-specific TCRs are directed against unmutated variant regions. Donors were mostly white British, more females; clonal diversity possibly underestimated.

Here immunoSEQ multiplex PCR was the method, and the copy in TCRdb shows in-frame clones only, minus some. The sample holds some 250,000 clones, around 93% seen once. The clonotype originates from an adult who received the AZD1222 COVID-19 vaccine. The chain combines TRBV5-1 with TRBJ2-3; unclear D gene. Specimen: peripheral blood, collected 28 days after the second AZD1222 dose. CDR3 protein: CASSLGYAMRLTSTDTQYF. Here the CDR3 DNA reads TGCGCCAGCAGCTTGGGGTATGCGATGAGACTCACTAGCACAGATACGCAGTATTTT.